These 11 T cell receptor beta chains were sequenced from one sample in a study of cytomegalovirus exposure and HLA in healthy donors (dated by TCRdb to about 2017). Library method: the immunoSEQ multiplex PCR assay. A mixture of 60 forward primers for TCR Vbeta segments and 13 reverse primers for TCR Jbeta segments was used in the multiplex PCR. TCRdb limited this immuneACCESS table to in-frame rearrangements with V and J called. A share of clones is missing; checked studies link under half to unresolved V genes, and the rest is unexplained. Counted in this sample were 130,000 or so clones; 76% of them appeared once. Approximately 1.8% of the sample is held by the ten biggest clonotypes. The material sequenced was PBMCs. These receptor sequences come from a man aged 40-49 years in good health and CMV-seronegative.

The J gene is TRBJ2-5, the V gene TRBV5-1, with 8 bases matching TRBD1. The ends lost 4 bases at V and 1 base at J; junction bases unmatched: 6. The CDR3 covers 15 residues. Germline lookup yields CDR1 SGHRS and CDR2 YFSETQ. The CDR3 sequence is CASSGRTGSQETQYF. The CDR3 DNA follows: TGCGCCAGCAGCGGACGGACAGGGAGCCAAGAGACCCAGTACTTC.

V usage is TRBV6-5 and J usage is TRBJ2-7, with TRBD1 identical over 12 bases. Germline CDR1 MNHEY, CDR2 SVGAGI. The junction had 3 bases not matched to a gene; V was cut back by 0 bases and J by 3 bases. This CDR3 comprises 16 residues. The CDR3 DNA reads TGTGCCAGCAGTTACTCGGGGACAGGGGGCTACTACGAGCAGTACTTC. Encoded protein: CASSYSGTGGYYEQYF.

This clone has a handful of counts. The CDR3 sequence is CASSGLFSPASGQINYGYTF. The CDR3 nucleotides are TGTGCCAGCTCCGGCCTATTTTCTCCGGCCTCGGGACAGATTAACTATGGCTACACCTTC. The chain employs TRBV18 and TRBJ1-2; 7 nucleotides line up with TRBD1. With V trimmed by 6 bases and J by 1 base, 23 bases remained unmatched. Germline CDR1 KGHSH, CDR2 LQKENI. This CDR3 contains 20 residues. The whole variable domain, filled in from reference TRBV18 and TRBJ1-2, reads NAGVMQNPRHLVRRRGQEARLRCSPMKGHSHVYWYRQLPEEGLKFMVYLQKENIIDESGMPKERFSAEFPKEGPSILRIQQVVRGDSAAYFCASSGLFSPASGQINYGYTFGSGTRLTVV.

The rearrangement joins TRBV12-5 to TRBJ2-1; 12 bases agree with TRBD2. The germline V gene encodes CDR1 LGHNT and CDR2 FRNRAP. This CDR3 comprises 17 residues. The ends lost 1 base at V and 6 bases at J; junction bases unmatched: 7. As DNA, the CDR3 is TGTGCTAGTGGTTTGGCCAGACTAGCGGGAGAGGTCAATGAGCAGTTCTTC. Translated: CASGLARLAGEVNEQFF.

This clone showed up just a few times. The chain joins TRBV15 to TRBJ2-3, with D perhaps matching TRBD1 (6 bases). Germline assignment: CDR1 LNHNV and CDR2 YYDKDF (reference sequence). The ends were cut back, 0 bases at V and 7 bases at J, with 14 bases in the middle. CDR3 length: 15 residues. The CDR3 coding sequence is TGTGCCACCAGCAGAGATGCAGGGGTCACGAATACGCAGTATTTT. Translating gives CATSRDAGVTNTQYF.

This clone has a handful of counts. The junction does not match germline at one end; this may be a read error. Written as DNA, the CDR3 is TGTGCCAGCACCCTCTGGCACTTCGACGGGAGGGCCTCCCTGAGCTTC. It yields the protein CASTLWHFDGRASLSF. This chain links TRBV28 with TRBJ2-7; 8 positions agree with TRBD2. Germline V lookup: CDR1 MDHEN, CDR2 SYDVKM. This CDR3 is built from 16 residues. The full variable domain, its missing parts supplied by reference TRBV28 and TRBJ2-7, is DVKVTQSSRYLVKRTGEKVFLECVQDMDHENMFWYRQDPGLGLRLIYFSYDVKMKEKGDIPEGYSVSREKKERFSLILESASTNQTSMYLCASTLWHFDGRASLSFGPGTRLTVT.

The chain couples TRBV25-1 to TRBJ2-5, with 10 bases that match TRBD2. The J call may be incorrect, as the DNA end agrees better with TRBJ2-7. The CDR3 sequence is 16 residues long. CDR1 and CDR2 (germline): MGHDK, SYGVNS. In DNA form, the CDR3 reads TGTGCCAGCAGCGACCCTCGGACTAGCGGAGCATACGAGCAGTACTTC. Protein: CASSDPRTSGAYEQYF.

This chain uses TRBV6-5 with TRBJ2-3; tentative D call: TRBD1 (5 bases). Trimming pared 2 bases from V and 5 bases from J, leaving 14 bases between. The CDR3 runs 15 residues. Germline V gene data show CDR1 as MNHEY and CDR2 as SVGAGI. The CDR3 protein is CASSYGAIHKDTQYF. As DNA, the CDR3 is TGTGCCAGCAGTTACGGGGCAATCCATAAAGATACGCAGTATTTT.

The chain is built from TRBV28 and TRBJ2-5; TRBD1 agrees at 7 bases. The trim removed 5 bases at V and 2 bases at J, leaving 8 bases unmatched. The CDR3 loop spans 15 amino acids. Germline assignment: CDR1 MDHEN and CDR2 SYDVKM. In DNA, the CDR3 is TGTGCCAGCAGTATCTCTCCGGGACAGCAAGAGACCCAGTACTTC. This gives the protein CASSISPGQQETQYF.

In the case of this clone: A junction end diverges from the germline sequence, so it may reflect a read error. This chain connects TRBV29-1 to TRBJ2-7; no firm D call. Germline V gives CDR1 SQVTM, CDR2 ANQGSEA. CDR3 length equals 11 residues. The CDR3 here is CSVEGLNQQEF. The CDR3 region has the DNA TGCAGCGTTGAAGGACTTAACCAACAAGAGTTC.

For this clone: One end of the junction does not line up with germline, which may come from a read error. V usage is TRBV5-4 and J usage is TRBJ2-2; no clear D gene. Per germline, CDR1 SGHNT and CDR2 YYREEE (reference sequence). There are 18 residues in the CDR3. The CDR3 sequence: CASSLVGSGALNTGELFF. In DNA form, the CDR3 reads TGTGCCAGCAGTTTGGTCGGCTCGGGTGCCCTGAACACCGGGGAGCTGTTTTTT.